These T cell receptor beta chains were read from a single sample in a study of lymphopenia after photon versus proton radiotherapy. Data came from immunoSEQ multiplex PCR; TCRdb stores just in-frame clones and leaves some out. The sample yields approximately 20,000 clones, more than 85% seen once. This sample comprised peripheral blood, obtained from a patient treated with proton-based radiotherapy. These receptors were taken from a man in his sixties or seventies with pancreatic cancer. CDR3s include the opening cysteine and the closing phenylalanine or tryptophan. The D gene is left open where the match is weak. Clone size is given for some rows only: seen once, a few or many times, or a class if the clone is expanded.

V: TRBV29-1; J: TRBJ1-2; length: 10; size: few; D: NA; DNA: TGCAGCGTGTCCGGATATGGCTACACCTTC; CDR3: CSVSGYGYTF
V: TRBV27; J: TRBJ1-2; length: 15; size: NA; D: NA; DNA: TGTGCCAGCACCTCTTTATTGGGAATGGACTATGGCTACACCTTC; CDR3: CASTSLLGMDYGYTF
V: TRBV7-2; J: TRBJ2-1; length: 16; size: NA; D: NA; DNA: TGTGCCAGCAGCTTAGAGGGGGGACAGTCCTACAATGAGCAGTTCTTC; CDR3: CASSLEGGQSYNEQFF
V: TRBV7-5; J: TRBJ2-1; length: 16; size: NA; D: NA; DNA: TGTGTCAGAAGCTTAGCGGCTGTGAGGGCCTACAATGAGCAGTTCTTC; CDR3: CVRSLAAVRAYNEQFF
V: TRBV14; J: TRBJ2-2; length: 18; size: few; D: NA; DNA: TGTGCCAGCAGCCAAGATCTGGGGCAGCAAACGAACACCGGGGAGCTGTTTTTT; CDR3: CASSQDLGQQTNTGELFF
V: TRBV5-1; J: TRBJ2-1; length: 15; size: NA; D: TRBD2; DNA: TGCGCCAGCAGCTGGGGACTAGCGGGAGGAGGTGAGCAGTTCTTC; CDR3: CASSWGLAGGGEQFF
V: TRBV11-3; J: TRBJ2-4; length: 14; size: NA; D: NA; DNA: TGTGCCAGCAGCCCCGATCTCCCTTGGGACATTCAGTACTTC; CDR3: CASSPDLPWDIQYF
V: TRBV5-4; J: TRBJ1-1; length: 15; size: NA; D: NA; DNA: TGTGCCAGCAGCGGTGGACAGTTCATGAACACTGAAGCTTTCTTT; CDR3: CASSGGQFMNTEAFF
V: TRBV5-8; J: TRBJ2-1; length: 16; size: NA; D: TRBD2; DNA: TGTGCCAGCAGCTTGGAGCGAGCGGGAGGGCCCAATGAGCAGTTCTTC; CDR3: CASSLERAGGPNEQFF
V: TRBV18; J: TRBJ1-1; length: 17; size: NA; D: TRBD1; DNA: TGTGCCAGCTCACCTACTCAGGACAGGGGGCGAGGTACTGAAGCTTTCTTT; CDR3: CASSPTQDRGRGTEAFF
V: TRBV19; J: TRBJ2-2; length: 15; size: once; D: NA; DNA: TGTGCCAGTAGTATGGGGGCGCGGAGCACCGGGGAGCTGTTTTTT; CDR3: CASSMGARSTGELFF
V: TRBV4-2; J: TRBJ1-1; length: 16; size: NA; D: NA; DNA: TGTGCCAGCAGCCAAGTTACTCTAGGGAATAACACTGAAGCTTTCTTT; CDR3: CASSQVTLGNNTEAFF
V: TRBV14; J: TRBJ2-6; length: 14; size: NA; D: NA; DNA: TGTGCCAGCAGCGCCCAGTCTGGGGCCAACGTCCTGACTTTC; CDR3: CASSAQSGANVLTF
V: TRBV19; J: TRBJ1-5; length: 13; size: NA; D: NA; DNA: TGTGCCAGTAGAATGGGGAGGAATCAGCCCCAGCATTTT; CDR3: CASRMGRNQPQHF
V: TRBV5-5; J: TRBJ1-6; length: 15; size: few; D: NA; DNA: TGTGCCAGCAGCTTGGACAGGGACCGTAATTCACCCCTCCACTTT; CDR3: CASSLDRDRNSPLHF
V: TRBV2; J: TRBJ2-3; length: 15; size: NA; D: TRBD2; DNA: TGTGCCAGCGGAGTACTAGCGGGATATGATGATACGCAGTATTTT; CDR3: CASGVLAGYDDTQYF
V: TRBV14; J: TRBJ1-6; length: 13; size: medium-sized; D: NA; DNA: TGTGCCAGCACCTCATCCAATAATTCACCCCTCCACTTT; CDR3: CASTSSNNSPLHF
V: TRBV11-2; J: TRBJ1-3; length: 18; size: NA; D: NA; DNA: TGTGCCAGCAGCTTAGGGCTCCATACAGGTCGCTCTGGAAACACCATATATTTT; CDR3: CASSLGLHTGRSGNTIYF
V: TRBV6-1; J: TRBJ2-1; length: 14; size: NA; D: NA; DNA: TGTGCCAGCAGTGAAGTACGGACCTACAATGAGCAGTTCTTC; CDR3: CASSEVRTYNEQFF
V: TRBV19; J: TRBJ1-5; length: 15; size: NA; D: NA; DNA: TGTGCCAGTAGTATAATAGAGGGCGAGGCTCAGCCCCAGCATTTT; CDR3: CASSIIEGEAQPQHF
V: TRBV4-1; J: TRBJ1-6; length: 16; size: NA; D: NA; DNA: TGCGCCAGCAGCCAAGAGTTCTCCCTCCTTGAGCTGCCCCTCCACTTT; CDR3: CASSQEFSLLELPLHF
V: TRBV5-8; J: TRBJ2-3; length: 15; size: NA; D: NA; DNA: TGTGCCAGCAGCTTGGCCGGCAGAAAGCTCGATACGCAGTATTTT; CDR3: CASSLAGRKLDTQYF
V: TRBV6-1; J: TRBJ1-5; length: 16; size: few; D: TRBD1; DNA: TGTGCCAGCAGTGATCAGGGGACAGGGGGTCCTCAGCCCCAGCATTTT; CDR3: CASSDQGTGGPQPQHF
V: TRBV20-1; J: TRBJ2-7; length: 11; size: NA; D: NA; DNA: TGCAGTACAGGGAGGGACTACGAGCAGTACTTC; CDR3: CSTGRDYEQYF
V: TRBV5-1; J: TRBJ2-5; length: 16; size: NA; D: TRBD1; DNA: TGCGCCAGCAGCCCAGTGACAGGGGGTGGCCAAGAGACCCAGTACTTC; CDR3: CASSPVTGGGQETQYF
V: TRBV7-3; J: TRBJ1-1; length: 13; size: NA; D: NA; DNA: TGTGCCAGCAGGTGGGGACAGAACACTGAAGCTTTCTTT; CDR3: CASRWGQNTEAFF
V: TRBV18; J: TRBJ1-1; length: 16; size: NA; D: NA; DNA: TGTGCCAGCTCACCTCCCGGGGCTGGGATAAACACTGAAGCTTTCTTT; CDR3: CASSPPGAGINTEAFF
V: TRBV30; J: TRBJ1-1; length: 13; size: NA; D: NA; DNA: TGTGCCTGGAGTGTGGGGGGCGCCTCGACCGCTTTCTTT; CDR3: CAWSVGGASTAFF
V: TRBV28; J: TRBJ2-6; length: 18; size: NA; D: NA; DNA: TGTGCCAGCAGCCTCCCGAAGGGACGCCCATCTGGGGCCAACGTCCTGACTTTC; CDR3: CASSLPKGRPSGANVLTF
V: TRBV7-2; J: TRBJ1-5; length: 13; size: NA; D: NA; DNA: TGTGCCAGCAGCTTAAGGGCTAATCAGCCCCAGCATTTT; CDR3: CASSLRANQPQHF
V: TRBV6-6; J: TRBJ1-6; length: 15; size: NA; D: NA; DNA: TGTGCCAGCAGTTACTCACGTAACCTGGATTCACCCCTCCACTTT; CDR3: CASSYSRNLDSPLHF
V: TRBV30; J: TRBJ1-5; length: 13; size: NA; D: TRBD1; DNA: TGTGCCTGGAGAGGACAGGGGCATCAGCCCCAGCATTTT; CDR3: CAWRGQGHQPQHF
V: TRBV18; J: TRBJ1-3; length: 15; size: NA; D: NA; DNA: TGTGCCAGCTCTCGCGATCAGGGGTCTGGAAACACCATATATTTT; CDR3: CASSRDQGSGNTIYF
V: TRBV14; J: TRBJ2-7; length: 15; size: once; D: NA; DNA: TGTGCCAGCAGCCAGTGGAGGGGGGCAAATTACGAGCAGTACTTC; CDR3: CASSQWRGANYEQYF
V: TRBV11-2; J: TRBJ2-7; length: 15; size: NA; D: NA; DNA: TGTGCCAGCAGCTTAGTTCCCGACAAGATCTACGAGCAGTACTTC; CDR3: CASSLVPDKIYEQYF
V: TRBV7-5; J: TRBJ1-2; length: 13; size: NA; D: NA; DNA: TGTGCCAGAAAGGAGGAAAGGGGTATTGGCTACACCTTC; CDR3: CARKEERGIGYTF
V: TRBV7-3; J: TRBJ1-2; length: 17; size: NA; D: NA; DNA: TGTGCCAGCAGCTTAGAAGTCGGGGTCAGGGGAAACTATGGCTACACCTTC; CDR3: CASSLEVGVRGNYGYTF
V: TRBV7-6; J: TRBJ2-7; length: 13; size: once; D: NA; DNA: TGTGCCAGCAGTTCTAGGACCGTGGGCGAGCAGTACTTC; CDR3: CASSSRTVGEQYF
V: TRBV27; J: TRBJ1-2; length: 13; size: few; D: NA; DNA: TGTGCCAGCAGTTTAAAACAGAACTATGGCTACACCTTC; CDR3: CASSLKQNYGYTF
V: TRBV5-6; J: TRBJ2-3; length: 15; size: NA; D: TRBD2; DNA: TGTGCCAGCAGCTTGCGGGCGGGGGGCACAGATACGCAGTATTTT; CDR3: CASSLRAGGTDTQYF
V: TRBV7-9; J: TRBJ2-2; length: 18; size: NA; D: NA; DNA: TGTGCCAGCAGCCCTAATCCGCCAGGGTGGCGTAACACCGGGGAGCTGTTTTTT; CDR3: CASSPNPPGWRNTGELFF
V: TRBV5-5; J: TRBJ2-7; length: 14; size: NA; D: NA; DNA: TGTGCCAGCAGCTTCCTCGGCAGGGCCCACGAGCAGTACTTC; CDR3: CASSFLGRAHEQYF
V: TRBV9; J: TRBJ2-1; length: 16; size: NA; D: NA; DNA: TGTGCCAGCAGCGGCGAAAGAGCGGTGCCCTACAATGAGCAGTTCTTC; CDR3: CASSGERAVPYNEQFF
V: TRBV11-2; J: TRBJ2-5; length: 14; size: NA; D: TRBD2; DNA: TGTGCCAGCAGGGCTAGCGGGGGTGGAGAGACCCAGTACTTC; CDR3: CASRASGGGETQYF
V: TRBV7-3; J: TRBJ2-2; length: 12; size: NA; D: NA; DNA: TGTGCCAGCAGCCAGAGAACCGGGGAGCTGTTTTTT; CDR3: CASSQRTGELFF
V: TRBV19; J: TRBJ1-3; length: 15; size: NA; D: TRBD1; DNA: TGTGCCAGTAGTATCTTCGACAGGGATGGAAACACCATATATTTT; CDR3: CASSIFDRDGNTIYF